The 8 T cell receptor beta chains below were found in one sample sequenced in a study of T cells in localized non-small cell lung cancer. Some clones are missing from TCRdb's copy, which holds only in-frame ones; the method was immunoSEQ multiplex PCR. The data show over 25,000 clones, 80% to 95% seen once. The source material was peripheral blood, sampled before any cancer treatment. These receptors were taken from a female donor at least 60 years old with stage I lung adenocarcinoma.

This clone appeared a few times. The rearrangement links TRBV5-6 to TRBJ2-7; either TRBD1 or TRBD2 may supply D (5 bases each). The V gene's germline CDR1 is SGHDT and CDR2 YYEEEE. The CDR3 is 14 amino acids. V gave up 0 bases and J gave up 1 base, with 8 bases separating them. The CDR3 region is CASSLVRGSYEQYF. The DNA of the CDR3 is TGTGCCAGCAGCTTGGTGAGGGGATCCTACGAGCAGTACTTC. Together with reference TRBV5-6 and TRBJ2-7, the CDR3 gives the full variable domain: DAGVTQSPTHLIKTRGQQVTLRCSPKSGHDTVSWYQQALGQGPQFIFQYYEEEERQRGNFPDRFSGHQFPNYSSELNVNALLLGDSALYLCASSLVRGSYEQYFGPGTRLTVT.

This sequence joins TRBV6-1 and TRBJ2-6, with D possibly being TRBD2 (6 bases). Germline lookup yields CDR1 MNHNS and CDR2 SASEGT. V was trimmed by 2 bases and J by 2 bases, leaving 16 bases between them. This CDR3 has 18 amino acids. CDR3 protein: CASSELRLLAPGANVLTF. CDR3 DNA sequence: TGTGCCAGCAGTGAACTCCGCTTGCTAGCGCCTGGGGCCAACGTCCTGACTTTC.

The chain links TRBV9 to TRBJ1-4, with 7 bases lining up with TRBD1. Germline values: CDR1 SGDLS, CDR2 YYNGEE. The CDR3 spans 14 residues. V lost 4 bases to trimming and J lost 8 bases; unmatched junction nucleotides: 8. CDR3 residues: CASSQGQTTEKLFF. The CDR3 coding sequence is TGTGCCAGCAGCCAGGGACAGACGACGGAAAAACTGTTTTTT.

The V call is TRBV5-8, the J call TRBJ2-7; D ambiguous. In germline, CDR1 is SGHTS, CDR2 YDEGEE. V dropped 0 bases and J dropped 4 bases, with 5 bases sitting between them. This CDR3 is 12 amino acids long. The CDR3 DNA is TGTGCCAGCAGCTTGGATCGGTACGAGCAGTACTTC. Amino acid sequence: CASSLDRYEQYF.

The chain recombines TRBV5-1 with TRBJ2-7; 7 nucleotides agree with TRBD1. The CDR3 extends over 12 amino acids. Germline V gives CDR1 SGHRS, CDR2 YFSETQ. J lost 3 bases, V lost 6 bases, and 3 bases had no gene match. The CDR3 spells CASIGTDYEQYF. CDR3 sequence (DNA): TGCGCCAGCATCGGGACAGACTACGAGCAGTACTTC. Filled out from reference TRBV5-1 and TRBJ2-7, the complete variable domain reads KAGVTQTPRYLIKTRGQQVTLSCSPISGHRSVSWYQQTPGQGLQFLFEYFSETQRNKGNFPGRFSGRQFSNSRSEMNVSTLELGDSALYLCASIGTDYEQYFGPGTRLTVT.

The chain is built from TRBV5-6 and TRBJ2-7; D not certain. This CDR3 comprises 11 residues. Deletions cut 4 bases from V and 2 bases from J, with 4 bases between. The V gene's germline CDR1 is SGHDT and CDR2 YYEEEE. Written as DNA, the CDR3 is TGTGCCAGCAGCGTCGCCTACGAGCAGTACTTC. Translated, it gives CASSVAYEQYF.

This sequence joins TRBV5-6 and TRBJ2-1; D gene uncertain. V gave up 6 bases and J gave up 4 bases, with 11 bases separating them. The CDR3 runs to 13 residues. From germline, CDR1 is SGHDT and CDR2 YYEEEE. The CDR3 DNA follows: TGTGCCAGCACCAAGACTGTATACAATGAGCAGTTCTTC. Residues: CASTKTVYNEQFF.

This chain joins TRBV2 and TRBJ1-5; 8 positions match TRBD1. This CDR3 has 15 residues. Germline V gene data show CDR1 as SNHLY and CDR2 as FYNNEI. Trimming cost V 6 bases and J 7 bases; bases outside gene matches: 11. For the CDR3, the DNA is TGTGCCAGCAGCCCGAGGACAGGGAGTAGACAGCCCCAGCATTTT. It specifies CASSPRTGSRQPQHF.